This TCR beta chain was captured in a study of response to subunit inactivated influenza vaccine (dated by TCRdb to about 2018). Describing the broader study: Deep quantitative profiling of the T cell receptor repertoire was used in the study to follow responses to a trivalent subunit inactivated influenza vaccine.

This clonotype was seen more than once but under ten times. Its cognate antigen has yet to be identified. Base quality data are lacking; no much larger clone is found one base away. General conclusions and limits of the study: The authors suggested that each seasonal influenza vaccination may recruit only a limited number of new T cells.

From cysteine to phenylalanine, the CDR3 is 16 amino acids long. The read is trimmed to its CDR3 DNA, 48 bases read in frame from base 1. Libraries were made using RT-PCR. The sequencer listed for this sample is Illumina HiSeq 2500. Through fastp at Q25 and MiXCR, TCRdb rebuilt clones from the public reads, retaining in-frame beta chains. Rows with a matching CDR3 protein are joined into one entry that keeps the most common DNA and genes. In all, the sample holds about 650,000 distinct CDR3 sequences, and 12% to 15% of those were seen once. Of the sample, 7.5% to 8% is held by the ten largest clones. This receptor was identified in a man in his fifties or sixties who received an inactivated influenza vaccine. Donor details come from another sample of the same person, matched by shared clones. The chain couples TRBV21-1 to TRBJ1-1; the table names TRBD1, a call not compared with the DNA. TRBV21-1 is assigned pseudogene status. Sample: PBMCs from blood, taken less than 15 days before vaccination. For the CDR3, the sequence is CASSKAGTGRNTEAFF. In nucleotides, the sequence is TGTGCCAGCAGCAAAGCGGGGACAGGGCGGAACACTGAAGCTTTCTTT.